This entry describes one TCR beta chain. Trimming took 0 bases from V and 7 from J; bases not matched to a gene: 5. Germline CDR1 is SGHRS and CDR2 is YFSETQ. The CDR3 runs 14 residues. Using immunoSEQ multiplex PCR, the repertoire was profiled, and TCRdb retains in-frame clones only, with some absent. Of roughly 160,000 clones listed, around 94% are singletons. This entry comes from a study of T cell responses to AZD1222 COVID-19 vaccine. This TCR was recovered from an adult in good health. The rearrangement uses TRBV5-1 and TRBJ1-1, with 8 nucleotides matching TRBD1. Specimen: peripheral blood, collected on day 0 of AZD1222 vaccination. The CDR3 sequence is CASSLGQGADEAFF. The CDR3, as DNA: TGCGCCAGCAGCTTGGGGCAGGGGGCTGATGAAGCTTTCTTT.